This T cell receptor beta chain was observed in a study of blood T cell repertoires in COVID-19. Study at large: Samples of COVID-19 (acute and convalescent) were obtained from the United States, Italy and Spain.

Using immunoSEQ multiplex PCR, the repertoire was profiled, and TCRdb retains in-frame clones only, with some absent. In the table there are about 290,000 clones, approximately 86% of which are singletons. Material for sequencing was peripheral blood. The origin of this receptor is a woman aged 45-65 years with active or convalescent COVID-19.

Here the CDR3 reads CASSPNTGAGNTIYF. CDR3 DNA: TGTGCCAGCAGTCCAAACACCGGGGCTGGAAACACCATATATTTT. This chain uses TRBV7-9 with TRBJ1-3; D remains ambiguous. The germline gives CDR1 SEHNR, CDR2 FQNEAQ (reference sequence). The V end lost 6 bases, the J end lost 2 bases, and 14 bases lay between the germline ends. The CDR3 runs 15 residues.